The next 23 T cell receptor beta chains were all read from a single sample in a study of blood T cell repertoires in COVID-19. Produced via immunoSEQ multiplex PCR; TCRdb's table is partial and in-frame only. This sample has about 100,000 clones, with 91% found just once. Sample: peripheral blood. These receptors were taken from a man aged 45-65 years with active COVID-19.

The gene calls are TRBV5-1 and TRBJ2-1, with D perhaps TRBD1 (6 bases). V was pared by 2 bases and J by 6 bases, with 9 bases between. Germline V lookup: CDR1 SGHRS, CDR2 YFSETQ. The CDR3 is made up of 13 amino acids. The CDR3 spells CASSFDRSNEQFF. CDR3 DNA: TGCGCCAGCAGCTTTGACAGGAGCAATGAGCAGTTCTTC.

This sequence joins TRBV4-1 and TRBJ1-1; 8 positions match TRBD1. V lost 4 bases, J lost 4 bases, and 14 bases stayed unmatched. Germline CDR1 MGHRA, CDR2 YSYEKL. This CDR3 has 17 residues. The CDR3 sequence: CASSPYVLGTGGTEAFF. As DNA, the CDR3 is TGCGCCAGCAGCCCCTATGTATTGGGGACAGGAGGCACTGAAGCTTTCTTT.

This rearrangement joins TRBV12-3 or TRBV12-4 to TRBJ2-3; D remains ambiguous. This CDR3 spans 12 amino acids. Trimming stripped 2 bases from V and 6 bases from J, with 6 bases between. The CDR3 DNA reads TGTGCCAGCAGTTTAAGAGTGGATACGCAGTATTTT. Translated: CASSLRVDTQYF.

The count of this clone is one. V and J are TRBV5-1 and TRBJ2-2; 10 bases agree with TRBD2. This CDR3 contains 18 residues. Germline CDR1 reads SGHRS; CDR2 reads YFSETQ. The V and J ends lost 0 bases and 5 bases, in that order; junction bases with no gene match: 10. CDR3 region: CASSLESFGSGGTGELFF. The CDR3 DNA follows: TGCGCCAGCAGCTTGGAGTCATTTGGTAGCGGGGGGACCGGGGAGCTGTTTTTT.

The chain carries TRBV4-1 and TRBJ2-1, with 7 positions matching TRBD2. Germline CDR1 and CDR2: MGHRA and YSYEKL. The J segment lost 6 bases and the V segment lost 2 bases, leaving 10 bases of the junction unmatched. The CDR3 spans 16 residues. The CDR3 protein is CASSQPGRERGNEQFF. The CDR3 nucleotides are TGCGCCAGCAGCCAACCCGGGCGGGAGAGGGGCAATGAGCAGTTCTTC.

The chain combines TRBV9 with TRBJ1-4; D may be TRBD1 (6 bases). The CDR3 runs 15 residues. Trimming left V 3 bases short and J 6 bases short, with 15 bases between. Germline V gives CDR1 SGDLS, CDR2 YYNGEE. The CDR3 DNA is TGTGCCAGCAGCGCCGAAGGAGGACAGTATGAAAAACTGTTTTTT. Protein: CASSAEGGQYEKLFF.

The CDR3 DNA is TGTGCCAGCAGCGGGGGGACTTTTGCCTACAATGAGCAGTTCTTC. It is translated as CASSGGTFAYNEQFF. The chain links TRBV5-4 to TRBJ2-1; TRBD2 might be the D (6 bases). Germline-derived CDR1 and CDR2 are SGHNT and YYREEE (reference sequence). This CDR3 spans 15 amino acids. V gave up 4 bases and J gave up 2 bases, with 13 bases separating them.

V gene TRBV28 combines with J gene TRBJ2-2; 9 bases line up with TRBD1. The ends lost 7 bases at V and 4 bases at J; junction bases unmatched: 7. The length of the CDR3 is 15 residues. From germline, CDR1 is MDHEN and CDR2 SYDVKM. The CDR3 DNA is TGTGCCAGCAAAGCCGGGACAGGGCGCACCGGGGAGCTGTTTTTT. The encoded protein is CASKAGTGRTGELFF.

The rearrangement links TRBV11-3 to TRBJ2-2; a weak D match, TRBD1 (5 bases). Trimming left V 2 bases short and J 7 bases short, with 8 bases between. The germline V gene encodes CDR1 SGHNT and CDR2 YENEEA. CDR3 length equals 13 residues. As DNA, the CDR3 is TGTGCCAGCAGCTTACAGGGAATCGGGGAGCTGTTTTTT. Its translation is CASSLQGIGELFF. Combining the CDR3 with reference TRBV11-3 and TRBJ2-2 gives the whole variable domain EAGVVQSPRYKIIEKKQPVAFWCNPISGHNTLYWYLQNLGQGPELLIRYENEEAVDDSQLPKDRFSAERLKGVDSTLKIQPAELGDSAVYLCASSLQGIGELFFGEGSRLTVL.

The V and J genes are TRBV30 and TRBJ2-1; TRBD2 aligns across 10 bases. V was pared by 4 bases and J by 8 bases, with 8 bases of the junction left unmatched. Per germline, CDR1 GTSNPN and CDR2 SVGIG (reference sequence). The CDR3 extends over 14 amino acids. The CDR3 spells CAWKPGLALYEQFF. As DNA, the CDR3 is TGTGCCTGGAAACCGGGACTAGCGCTATATGAGCAGTTCTTC.

The V call is TRBV4-1, the J call TRBJ2-1, with 11 bases matching TRBD2. The germline V gene has CDR1 MGHRA and CDR2 YSYEKL. The CDR3 runs to 15 residues. Trimming took 5 bases from V and 2 from J; bases not matched to a gene: 2. The CDR3 reads CASSKGLAAYNEQFF. The CDR3 DNA sequence: TGCGCCAGCAGCAAGGGACTAGCGGCCTACAATGAGCAGTTCTTC.

This chain joins TRBV19 and TRBJ1-4; tentative D call: TRBD1 (5 bases). The V end was cut by 7 bases, the J end by 3 bases, with 12 bases between. Germline assignment: CDR1 LNHDA and CDR2 SQIVND (reference sequence). The CDR3 has 14 amino acids. Here the CDR3 reads CASTRAPANEKLFF. CDR3 in DNA: TGTGCCAGTACCAGGGCTCCAGCTAATGAAAAACTGTTTTTT.

This rearrangement joins TRBV3-1 (or the pseudogene TRBV3-2) to TRBJ2-5, with TRBD2 as a possible D gene (5 bases). In germline, CDR1 is LGHDT, CDR2 YNNKEL (reference sequence). V lost 1 base to trimming and J lost 5 bases, with 11 bases between them. There are 14 residues in the CDR3. In nucleotides, the CDR3 is TGTGCCAGCAGCCAAGGTACCGGGGAGGAGACCCAGTACTTC. It encodes CASSQGTGEETQYF.

The chain carries TRBV5-4 and TRBJ2-7; possibly TRBD2 for D (7 bases). Germline CDR1 reads SGHNT; CDR2 reads YYREEE (reference sequence). This CDR3 comprises 14 residues. Trimming removed 4 bases from V and 4 bases from J, with 15 bases in between. For the CDR3, the DNA is TGTGCCAGCAGCCTGAGGGGGGAGGGGTACGAGCAGTACTTC. Its translation: CASSLRGEGYEQYF.

The chain employs TRBV19 and TRBJ1-4; D is perhaps TRBD1 (6 bases). Trimming stripped 7 bases from V and 0 bases from J, with 9 bases between. The length of the CDR3 is 14 residues. Germline CDR1 is LNHDA and CDR2 is SQIVND (reference sequence). CDR3 DNA: TGTGCCAGTACCGGACAGACAACTAATGAAAAACTGTTTTTT. Translating it yields CASTGQTTNEKLFF.

The CDR3 loop is CASSQDSPEYRSSGNTIYF. DNA of the CDR3: TGTGCCAGCAGCCAAGATAGCCCCGAGTACAGGAGCTCTGGAAACACCATATATTTT. V is TRBV4-2 and J is TRBJ1-3, with a weak D call TRBD1 (5 bases). Germline V gives CDR1 LGHNA, CDR2 YNFKEQ. CDR3 size: 19 residues. Between the trimmed V and J ends, which lost 0 bases and 0 bases, there was a span of 18 bases.

This CDR3 is CASSNGRDRYNEQFF. The CDR3 DNA is TGTGCCAGCAGCAACGGCCGGGACAGATACAATGAGCAGTTCTTC. The genes are TRBV2 and TRBJ2-1; 7 positions match TRBD1. The CDR3 spans 15 residues. Germline lookup yields CDR1 SNHLY and CDR2 FYNNEI. The ends lost 6 bases at V and 4 bases at J; junction bases unmatched: 9.

This rearrangement joins TRBV7-2 to TRBJ2-3, with 8 bases matching TRBD2. CDR3 length: 15 residues. J was trimmed by 3 bases and V by 5 bases; bases with no gene match: 7. CDR1 is SGHTA and CDR2 is FQGNSA in the germline V gene. The CDR3 loop is CASSRTGTRTDTQYF. The CDR3 bases are TGTGCCAGCAGCCGTACCGGGACTAGAACAGATACGCAGTATTTT.

The chain joins TRBV5-1 to TRBJ2-1; D is undetermined. The germline V gene encodes CDR1 SGHRS and CDR2 YFSETQ. The CDR3 is 14 residues long. Trimming took off 0 bases at V and 4 bases at J, with 8 bases between the two ends. In nucleotides, the CDR3 is TGCGCCAGCAGCTTGGGAGCTAGTTACAATGAGCAGTTCTTC. Translation: CASSLGASYNEQFF.

This rearrangement joins TRBV14 to TRBJ1-5, with TRBD1 identical over 9 bases. The CDR3 sequence is 14 residues long. After removal of 5 bases from V and 6 bases from J, the junction contained 5 bases not matched to a gene. The germline CDR1 and CDR2 sequences are SGHDN and FVKESK. This CDR3 is CASSLTGGSQPQHF. The DNA for the CDR3 is TGTGCCAGCAGCTTGACAGGGGGGAGTCAGCCCCAGCATTTT.

V and J are TRBV11-2 and TRBJ1-1; TRBD1 might be the D (6 bases). V dropped 5 bases and J dropped 2 bases, with 15 bases sitting between them. The CDR3 is 15 residues long. Germline V gene sequence: CDR1 SGHAT, CDR2 FQNNGV. For the CDR3, the DNA is TGTGCCAGCAGCGCACCGGGACAATTAAACACTGAAGCTTTCTTT. It encodes CASSAPGQLNTEAFF.

This chain joins TRBV19 and TRBJ1-1; D may be TRBD1 (5 bases). The CDR3 totals 14 residues. V was clipped by 6 bases and J by 4 bases, with 15 bases between them. Per germline, CDR1 LNHDA and CDR2 SQIVND (reference sequence). The CDR3 coding sequence is TGTGCCAGTAGCATATACCCGGGGGGCACTGAAGCTTTCTTT. Protein: CASSIYPGGTEAFF.

The chain employs TRBV2 and TRBJ1-1; possibly TRBD1 for D (6 bases). Germline loops: CDR1 SNHLY, CDR2 FYNNEI. The CDR3 has 15 amino acids. Trimming took off 1 base at V and 1 base at J, with 10 bases between the two ends. Here the CDR3 DNA reads TGTGCCAGCAGTGAAGAGAGGGGGAGGAACACTGAAGCTTTCTTT. This translates into CASSEERGRNTEAFF.